The 27 T cell receptor beta chains reported below all come from one sample, sequenced in a study of chemoradiotherapy in HPV16-positive cancers. Clones were read by immunoSEQ multiplex PCR, and TCRdb kept only the in-frame ones, dropping some. The data contain about 66,000 clones, around nine tenths of them singletons. The sequences come from blood, collected from a patient who underwent chemoradiotherapy. Every receptor here comes from a human donor with HPV-associated anogenital cancer.

The rearrangement joins TRBV19 to TRBJ1-1, with D possibly TRBD1 on 5 matching bases. The germline V and J ends were trimmed by 3 bases and 3 bases, with 14 bases remaining between them. Germline assignment: CDR1 LNHDA and CDR2 SQIVND (reference sequence). The CDR3 loop spans 15 amino acids. The CDR3, as DNA: TGTGCCAGTAGTATGCGGGGCAAAATCTACACTGAAGCTTTCTTT. This gives the protein CASSMRGKIYTEAFF.

The chain joins TRBV6-1 to TRBJ2-7, with D perhaps assigned TRBD1 or TRBD2 (5 bases each). Germline V gene sequence: CDR1 MNHNS, CDR2 SASEGT. CDR3 length equals 13 residues. Trimming removed 10 bases at V and 5 bases at J, with 18 bases between. CDR3 amino acids: CATWGAGLDEQYF. In DNA, the CDR3 is TGTGCCACATGGGGCGCGGGTTTGGACGAGCAGTACTTC.

V usage is TRBV27 and J usage is TRBJ2-7; tentatively, D is TRBD1 or TRBD2 (5 bases each). Germline lookup yields CDR1 MNHEY and CDR2 SMNVEV (reference sequence). The CDR3 has 13 amino acids. The V end was cut by 5 bases, the J end by 7 bases, with 15 bases between. In nucleotides, the CDR3 is TGTGCCAGCAGTCCCCTCCTCGAGGGGGAGCAGTACTTC. Translated, it gives CASSPLLEGEQYF.

This chain links TRBV18 with TRBJ2-6; D is possibly TRBD1 (6 bases). The CDR3 loop spans 20 amino acids. Germline V gene sequence: CDR1 KGHSH, CDR2 LQKENI. Trimming removed 2 bases from V and 0 bases from J, with 20 bases in between. The CDR3 nucleotides are TGTGCCAGCTCACCAGGGCAGGGGCTATCAACCGGCTCTGGGGCCAACGTCCTGACTTTC. Translation: CASSPGQGLSTGSGANVLTF.

The chain links TRBV28 to TRBJ1-3; D is uncertain. Between the trimmed V and J ends, which lost 6 bases and 4 bases, there was a span of 4 bases. CDR1 and CDR2 from the germline V gene are MDHEN and SYDVKM. The CDR3 loop spans 11 amino acids. This CDR3 reads CASSRGNTIYF. In DNA, the CDR3 is TGTGCCAGCAGCCGGGGAAACACCATATATTTT.

The CDR3 region has the DNA TGTGCCAGCTCAAAGAATCCGGACGGGAGATACGAGCAGTACTTC. Translation gives CASSKNPDGRYEQYF. The chain is built from TRBV18 and TRBJ2-7, with D possibly TRBD2 on 6 matching bases. Germline V gene data show CDR1 as KGHSH and CDR2 as LQKENI. The CDR3 length is 15 residues. Trimming removed 5 bases from V and 4 bases from J, with 18 bases in between.

The chain uses TRBV5-1 and TRBJ2-7, with 12 nucleotides matching TRBD2. This CDR3 comprises 16 residues. Germline trimming cut 4 bases from V and 3 bases from J; bases unmatched to any gene: 8. The germline V gene encodes CDR1 SGHRS and CDR2 YFSETQ. CDR3 region: CASSGASGGAIYEQYF. Here the CDR3 DNA reads TGCGCCAGCAGCGGAGCTAGCGGGGGGGCCATCTACGAGCAGTACTTC.

This clone is a singleton in its sample. V and J are TRBV6-1 and TRBJ1-3; 7 positions agree with TRBD1. The CDR3 length is 17 residues. The V and J ends lost 0 bases and 0 bases, in that order; junction bases with no gene match: 5. Looked up from germline, CDR1 is MNHNS and CDR2 is SASEGT. CDR3 sequence: CASSEALQGVSGNTIYF. The CDR3 region has the DNA TGTGCCAGCAGTGAAGCGCTTCAGGGGGTCTCTGGAAACACCATATATTTT.

The chain couples TRBV4-2 to TRBJ1-2; no reliable D call. The CDR3 loop spans 13 amino acids. V shed 1 base and J shed 14 bases, with 17 bases lying between them. Per the germline V gene, CDR1 is LGHNA and CDR2 is YNFKEQ. The CDR3: CASSQGDWPGQTF. CDR3 in DNA: TGTGCCAGCAGCCAAGGAGACTGGCCAGGCCAAACCTTC.

The chain combines TRBV27 with TRBJ2-3, with D hard to call. This CDR3 is built from 14 residues. V lost 3 bases to trimming and J lost 4 bases, with 11 bases between them. Germline loops: CDR1 MNHEY, CDR2 SMNVEV (reference sequence). The CDR3 DNA reads as TGTGCCAGCAGTTTCAAGCTAGTATCAGATACGCAGTATTTT. Protein: CASSFKLVSDTQYF.

This chain connects TRBV9 to TRBJ1-3; 10 nucleotides agree with TRBD1. The V and J ends lost 4 bases and 0 bases, in that order; junction bases with no gene match: 10. CDR3 length: 18 residues. Germline loops: CDR1 SGDLS, CDR2 YYNGEE. The CDR3 loop reads CASSFRDRGLSSGNTIYF. In DNA, the CDR3 is TGTGCCAGCAGCTTCCGGGACAGGGGATTAAGCTCTGGAAACACCATATATTTT.

The gene calls are TRBV5-4 and TRBJ1-5; maybe TRBD1 (5 bases). V was cut by 2 bases and J by 2 bases, with 8 bases left in between. Germline assignment: CDR1 SGHNT and CDR2 YYREEE (reference sequence). The CDR3 consists of 14 residues. CDR3 in DNA: TGTGCCAGCAGCTTAGGAGGGGGCAATCAGCCCCAGCATTTT. Its translation is CASSLGGGNQPQHF.

J is TRBJ1-1 and V is TRBV2; possibly TRBD1 for D (6 bases). CDR3 length equals 14 residues. Germline V gives CDR1 SNHLY, CDR2 FYNNEI. V was shortened by 6 bases and J by 2 bases, with 13 bases between the two germline ends. Here the CDR3 reads CASRRTTGNTEAFF. The CDR3 DNA follows: TGTGCCAGCAGGAGAACGACAGGAAACACTGAAGCTTTCTTT.

In DNA, the CDR3 is TGTGCCAGCAGCTTTAACCGGGAGACAGATACGCAGTATTTT. This sequence encodes CASSFNRETDTQYF. The chain couples TRBV7-9 to TRBJ2-3, with a possible D match to TRBD2 (6 bases). The germline CDR1 and CDR2 sequences are SEHNR and FQNEAQ (reference sequence). Trimming left V 3 bases short and J 3 bases short, with 10 bases between. The CDR3 runs to 14 residues.

The rearrangement uses TRBV19 and TRBJ1-1; 9 nucleotides agree with TRBD1. V lost 4 bases, J lost 2 bases, and 11 bases stayed unmatched. Germline CDR1 is LNHDA and CDR2 is SQIVND (reference sequence). The CDR3 consists of 17 residues. The CDR3 DNA reads as TGTGCCAGTAGTACCCTACAGGGGGCTATTGGAAACACTGAAGCTTTCTTT. This gives the protein CASSTLQGAIGNTEAFF. Using reference TRBV19 and TRBJ1-1 for the parts outside the CDR3, the full variable domain is DGGITQSPKYLFRKEGQNVTLSCEQNLNHDAMYWYRQDPGQGLRLIYYSQIVNDFQKGDIAEGYSVSREKKESFPLTVTSAQKNPTAFYLCASSTLQGAIGNTEAFFGQGTRLTVV.

V gene TRBV5-6 combines with J gene TRBJ1-1, with D unresolved. From germline, CDR1 is SGHDT and CDR2 YYEEEE. The V gene lost 0 bases and the J gene lost 0 bases, with 9 bases spanning the gap. CDR3 size: 15 residues. DNA for the CDR3: TGTGCCAGCAGCTTGGATAGCACCATGAACACTGAAGCTTTCTTT. Translation: CASSLDSTMNTEAFF.

This chain links TRBV29-1 with TRBJ2-1; the D gene is possibly TRBD1 (6 bases). The CDR3 has 12 residues. V lost 7 bases, J lost 13 bases, and 20 bases lay in between. Germline V gene sequence: CDR1 SQVTM, CDR2 ANQGSEA. This CDR3 is CSAYSQGIEQFF. The CDR3 DNA follows: TGCAGCGCATACTCACAGGGAATTGAACAGTTCTTC.

The CDR3 DNA sequence: TGTGCCAGTAGTATAGATCGCCAGGGATACGACTATGGCTACACCTTC. Translated, it gives CASSIDRQGYDYGYTF. This chain joins TRBV19 and TRBJ1-2, with D perhaps TRBD1 (5 bases). From germline, CDR1 is LNHDA and CDR2 SQIVND (reference sequence). This CDR3 has 16 amino acids. V was trimmed by 0 bases and J by 3 bases, leaving 14 bases between them.

The chain couples TRBV2 to TRBJ1-1; 7 positions match TRBD1. V was pared by 8 bases and J by 4 bases, with 10 bases of the junction left unmatched. Germline V gene lookup returns CDR1 SNHLY and CDR2 FYNNEI. The CDR3 is 14 amino acids. The CDR3 protein is CASFRGGAGTEAFF. CDR3 in DNA: TGTGCCAGCTTTCGAGGGGGCGCGGGCACTGAAGCTTTCTTT.

CDR3 sequence: CASSPTRNTEAFF. The CDR3 nucleotides are TGTGCCAGCTCACCAACCAGGAACACTGAAGCTTTCTTT. The V call is TRBV18, the J call TRBJ1-1; D not certain. The CDR3 spans 13 residues. The germline V gene has CDR1 KGHSH and CDR2 LQKENI. V lost 2 bases and J lost 1, with 5 bases in between.

Only one count was recorded for this clone. The chain uses TRBV6-5 and TRBJ2-2; possible D gene TRBD2, 5 bases. V shed 0 bases and J shed 3 bases, with 8 bases lying between them. The CDR3 consists of 15 residues. Germline values: CDR1 MNHEY, CDR2 SVGAGI. The CDR3 DNA reads as TGTGCCAGCAGTTACTCATTCGGGGACACCGGGGAGCTGTTTTTT. Its translation is CASSYSFGDTGELFF.

The genes are TRBV9 and TRBJ2-2; 12 bases agree with TRBD2. The CDR3 contains 16 residues. V gave up 4 bases and J gave up 6 bases; unmatched junction bases: 7. Germline V gives CDR1 SGDLS, CDR2 YYNGEE. CDR3 DNA sequence: TGTGCCAGCAGCCATACGCCTAGCGGGGGGGCCGGGGAGCTGTTTTTT. The encoded protein is CASSHTPSGGAGELFF.

CDR3 sequence: CASSAADRNIQYF. The CDR3 DNA reads as TGCGCCAGCAGCGCAGCCGACAGAAACATTCAGTACTTC. The chain couples TRBV5-1 to TRBJ2-4; the D gene is possibly TRBD1 (5 bases). Trimming cost V 4 bases and J 6 bases, with 11 bases left between them. The CDR3 has 13 residues. Per germline, CDR1 SGHRS and CDR2 YFSETQ.

The rearrangement links TRBV19 to TRBJ2-2, with D possibly matching TRBD2 (6 bases). Germline loops: CDR1 LNHDA, CDR2 SQIVND (reference sequence). The CDR3 covers 13 residues. Trimming cost V 3 bases and J 6 bases, with 8 bases left between them. CDR3 region: CASSMGGSGELFF. The CDR3 DNA follows: TGTGCCAGTAGTATGGGGGGTTCCGGGGAGCTGTTTTTT.

This clone has more than one count but fewer than ten. The chain recombines TRBV27 with TRBJ1-5, with 9 bases lining up with TRBD1. Germline-derived CDR1 and CDR2 are MNHEY and SMNVEV (reference sequence). CDR3 size: 14 residues. V lost 6 bases to trimming and J lost 0 bases; unmatched junction nucleotides: 0. The CDR3 DNA reads TGTGCCAGCAGGGGACAGGGTAGCAATCAGCCCCAGCATTTT. As protein: CASRGQGSNQPQHF.

This chain links TRBV30 with TRBJ1-2; TRBD1 matches at 7 bases. The V and J ends lost 4 bases and 7 bases, in that order; junction bases with no gene match: 9. Per germline, CDR1 GTSNPN and CDR2 SVGIG (reference sequence). The CDR3 consists of 13 residues. CDR3 coding DNA: TGTGCCTGGACGAGGGGGCGGACTATTGGCTACACCTTC. Translated, it gives CAWTRGRTIGYTF. Full variable domain (missing parts from reference TRBV30 and TRBJ1-2): SQTIHQWPATLVQPVGSPLSLECTVEGTSNPNLYWYRQAAGRGLQLLFYSVGIGQISSEVPQNLSASRPQDRQFILSSKKLLLSDSGFYLCAWTRGRTIGYTFGSGTRLTVV.

The genes are TRBV21-1 and TRBJ2-5; TRBD2, as called in the table, went unchecked against the DNA. TRBV21-1 is flagged as a pseudogene. The CDR3 totals 16 residues. The CDR3 DNA reads as TGTGCCAGCAGCTCACCCGGGTTTAGCGGGAGGGAGACCCAGTACTTC. Translated: CASSSPGFSGRETQYF.